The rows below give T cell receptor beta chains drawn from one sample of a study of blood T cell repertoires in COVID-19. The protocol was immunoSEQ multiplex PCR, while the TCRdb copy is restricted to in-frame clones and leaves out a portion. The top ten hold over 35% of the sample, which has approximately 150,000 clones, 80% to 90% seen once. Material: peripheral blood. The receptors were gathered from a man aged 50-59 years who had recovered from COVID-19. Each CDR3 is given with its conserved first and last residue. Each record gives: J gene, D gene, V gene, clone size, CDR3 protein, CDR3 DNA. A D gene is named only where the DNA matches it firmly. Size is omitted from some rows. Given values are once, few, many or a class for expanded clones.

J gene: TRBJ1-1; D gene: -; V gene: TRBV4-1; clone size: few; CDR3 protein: CASSQDQAVVSTEAFF; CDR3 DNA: TGCGCCAGCAGCCAAGATCAAGCGGTAGTATCCACTGAAGCTTTCTTT
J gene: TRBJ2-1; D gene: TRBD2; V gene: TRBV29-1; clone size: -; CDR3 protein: CSVTTGLAGGNEQFF; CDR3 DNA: TGCAGCGTCACAACCGGACTAGCGGGGGGTAATGAGCAGTTCTTC
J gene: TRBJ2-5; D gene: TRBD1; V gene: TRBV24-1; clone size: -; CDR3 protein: CATSDGGGTGQETQYF; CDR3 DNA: TGTGCCACCAGTGATGGAGGGGGGACAGGGCAAGAGACCCAGTACTTC
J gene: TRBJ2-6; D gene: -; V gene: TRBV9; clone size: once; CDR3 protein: CASSALNTGFGANVLTF; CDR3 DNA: TGTGCCAGCAGCGCCCTGAACACAGGGTTTGGGGCCAACGTCCTGACTTTC
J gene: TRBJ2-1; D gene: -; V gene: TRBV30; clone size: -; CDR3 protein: CAWSVLAGAGGEQFF; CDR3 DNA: TGTGCCTGGAGTGTACTTGCGGGGGCCGGGGGTGAGCAGTTCTTC
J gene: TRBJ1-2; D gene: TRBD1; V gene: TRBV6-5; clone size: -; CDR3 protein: CASSYDGTGVSAYTF; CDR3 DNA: TGTGCCAGCAGTTACGATGGGACAGGGGTATCTGCCTACACCTTC
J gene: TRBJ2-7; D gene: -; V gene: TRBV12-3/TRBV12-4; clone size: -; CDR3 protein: CASSRQGYEQYF; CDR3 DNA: TGTGCCAGCAGTCGCCAGGGTTACGAGCAGTACTTC
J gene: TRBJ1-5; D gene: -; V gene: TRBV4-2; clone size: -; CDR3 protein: CASSQASSNQPQHF; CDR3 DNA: TGTGCCAGCAGCCAAGCCTCCAGCAATCAGCCCCAGCATTTT
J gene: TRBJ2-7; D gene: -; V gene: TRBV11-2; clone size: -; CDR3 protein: CASSLGGTLFEQYF; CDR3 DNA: TGTGCCAGCAGCTTGGGAGGGACACTATTCGAGCAGTACTTC
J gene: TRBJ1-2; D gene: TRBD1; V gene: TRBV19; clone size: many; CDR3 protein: CASGTAANYGYTF; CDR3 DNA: TGTGCCAGTGGGACAGCAGCTAACTATGGCTACACCTTC
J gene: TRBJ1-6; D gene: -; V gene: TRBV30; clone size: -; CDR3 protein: CAWKAGWNSPLHF; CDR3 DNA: TGTGCCTGGAAGGCAGGGTGGAATTCACCCCTCCACTTT
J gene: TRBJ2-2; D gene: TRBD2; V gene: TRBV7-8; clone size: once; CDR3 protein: CASSGLARTGELFF; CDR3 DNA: TGTGCCAGCAGCGGACTAGCTCGAACCGGGGAGCTGTTTTTT
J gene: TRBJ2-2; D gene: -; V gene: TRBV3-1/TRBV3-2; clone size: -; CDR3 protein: CASSQGTGNTGELFF; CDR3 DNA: TGTGCCAGCAGCCAAGGCACAGGGAACACCGGGGAGCTGTTTTTT
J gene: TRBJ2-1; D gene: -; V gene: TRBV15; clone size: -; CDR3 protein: CATSRDLQGSEQFF; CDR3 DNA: TGTGCCACCAGCAGAGATCTTCAGGGAAGTGAGCAGTTCTTC
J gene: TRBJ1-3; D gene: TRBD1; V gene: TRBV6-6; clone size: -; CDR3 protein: CASSRSYLKTGGGSGNTIYF; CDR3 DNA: TGTGCCAGCAGTCGGAGTTACCTTAAGACAGGGGGAGGCTCTGGAAACACCATATATTTT
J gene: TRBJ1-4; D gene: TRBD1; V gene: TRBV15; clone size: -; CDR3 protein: CATSKDRGLATNEKLFF; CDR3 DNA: TGTGCCACCAGCAAGGACAGGGGACTCGCAACTAATGAAAAACTGTTTTTT
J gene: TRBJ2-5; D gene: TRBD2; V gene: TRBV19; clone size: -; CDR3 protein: CASSITYSGGPQETQYF; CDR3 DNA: TGTGCCAGTAGTATAACATATAGCGGGGGGCCTCAAGAGACCCAGTACTTC
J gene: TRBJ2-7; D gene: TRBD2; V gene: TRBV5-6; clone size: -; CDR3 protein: CASSYPKSSGGPLDEQYF; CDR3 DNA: TGTGCCAGCAGCTACCCAAAGTCGAGCGGGGGGCCTCTCGACGAGCAGTACTTC
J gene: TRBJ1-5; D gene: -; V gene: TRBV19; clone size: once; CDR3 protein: CASSVGLGGNQPQHF; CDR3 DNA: TGTGCCAGTAGTGTAGGTCTGGGAGGAAATCAGCCCCAGCATTTT
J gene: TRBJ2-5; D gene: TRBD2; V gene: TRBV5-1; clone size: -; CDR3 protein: CASSTTSEETQYF; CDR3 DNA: TGCGCCAGCAGCACGACTAGCGAAGAGACCCAGTACTTC
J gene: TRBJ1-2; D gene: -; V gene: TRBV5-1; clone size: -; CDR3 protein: CASSYGDYGYTF; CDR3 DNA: TGCGCCAGCAGTTACGGGGACTATGGCTACACCTTC
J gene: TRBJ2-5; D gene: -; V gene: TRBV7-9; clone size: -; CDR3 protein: CASSLYPAGSETQYF; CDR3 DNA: TGTGCCAGCAGCTTATATCCGGCAGGGTCAGAGACCCAGTACTTC
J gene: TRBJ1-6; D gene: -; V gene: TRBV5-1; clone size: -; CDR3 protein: CASSLATGARLAPLHF; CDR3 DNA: TGCGCCAGCAGCTTGGCGACAGGAGCGCGATTGGCACCCCTCCACTTT
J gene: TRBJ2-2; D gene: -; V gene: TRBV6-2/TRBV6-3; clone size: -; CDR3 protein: CASSYGPNTGELFF; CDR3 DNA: TGTGCCAGCAGTTACGGGCCCAACACCGGGGAGCTGTTTTTT
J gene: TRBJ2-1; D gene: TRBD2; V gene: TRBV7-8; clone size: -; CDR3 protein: CASSLDHQRGYNEQFF; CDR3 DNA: TGTGCCAGCAGCTTAGACCACCAGCGGGGGTACAATGAGCAGTTCTTC
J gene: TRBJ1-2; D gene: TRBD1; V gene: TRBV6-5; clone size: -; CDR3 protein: CASSSGTGGGYYGYTF; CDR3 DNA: TGTGCCAGCAGTTCCGGGACAGGGGGCGGCTACTATGGCTACACCTTC
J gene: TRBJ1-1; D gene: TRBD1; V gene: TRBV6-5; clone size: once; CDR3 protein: CASSPTGGTEAFF; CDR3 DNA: TGTGCCAGCAGCCCAACAGGGGGCACTGAAGCTTTCTTT
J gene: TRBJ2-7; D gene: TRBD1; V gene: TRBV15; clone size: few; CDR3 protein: CATSRGSGTGTARNEQYF; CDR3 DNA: TGTGCCACCAGCAGAGGTTCCGGGACAGGGACCGCTCGTAACGAGCAGTACTTC
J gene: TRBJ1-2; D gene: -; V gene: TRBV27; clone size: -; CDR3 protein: CASSTLGGGGRNYGYTF; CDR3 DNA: TGTGCCAGCAGTACGTTAGGTGGCGGCGGAAGAAACTATGGCTACACCTTC
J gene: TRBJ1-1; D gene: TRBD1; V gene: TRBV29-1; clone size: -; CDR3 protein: CSATTGGGTEAFF; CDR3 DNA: TGCAGCGCTACGACAGGGGGTGGCACTGAAGCTTTCTTT
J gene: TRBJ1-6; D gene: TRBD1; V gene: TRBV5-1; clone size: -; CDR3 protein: CASSLEGAHNSPLHF; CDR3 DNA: TGCGCCAGCAGCTTGGAGGGGGCCCATAATTCACCCCTCCACTTT
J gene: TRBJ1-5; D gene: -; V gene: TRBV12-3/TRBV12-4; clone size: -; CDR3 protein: CASSQGTNQPQHF; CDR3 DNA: TGTGCCAGCAGTCAGGGGACAAATCAGCCCCAGCATTTT
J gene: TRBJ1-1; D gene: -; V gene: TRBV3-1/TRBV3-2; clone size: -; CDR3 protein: CASTQGRGGRTEAFF; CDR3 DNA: TGTGCCAGCACCCAAGGCCGGGGAGGGAGAACTGAAGCTTTCTTT
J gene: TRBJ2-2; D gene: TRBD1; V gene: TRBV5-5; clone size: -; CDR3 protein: CASSFRDSHYTGELFF; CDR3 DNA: TGTGCCAGCAGCTTTCGGGACAGCCATTACACCGGGGAGCTGTTTTTT
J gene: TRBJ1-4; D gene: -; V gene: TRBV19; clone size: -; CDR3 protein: CASSKDWINEKLFF; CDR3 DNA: TGTGCCAGTAGTAAGGACTGGATTAATGAAAAACTGTTTTTT
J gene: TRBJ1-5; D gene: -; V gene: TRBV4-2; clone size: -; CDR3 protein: CASSQDEGGNQPQHF; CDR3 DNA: TGTGCCAGCAGCCAGGACGAAGGGGGCAATCAGCCCCAGCATTTT
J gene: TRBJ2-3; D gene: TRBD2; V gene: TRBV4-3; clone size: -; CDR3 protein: CASSPGVAGATDTQYF; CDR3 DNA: TGCGCCAGCAGCCCAGGGGTAGCGGGGGCCACAGATACGCAGTATTTT
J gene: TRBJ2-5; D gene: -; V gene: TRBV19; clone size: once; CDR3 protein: CASSQGMEETQYF; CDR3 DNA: TGTGCCAGTAGTCAGGGTATGGAAGAGACCCAGTACTTC
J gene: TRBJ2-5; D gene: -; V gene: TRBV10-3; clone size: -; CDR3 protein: CAISVDRYQETQYF; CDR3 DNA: TGTGCCATCAGTGTTGACAGGTATCAAGAGACCCAGTACTTC
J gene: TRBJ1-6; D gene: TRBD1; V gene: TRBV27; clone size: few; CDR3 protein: CASSYLPYPGQGYSPLHF; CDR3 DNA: TGTGCCAGCAGCTACTTACCGTACCCGGGACAGGGCTATTCACCCCTCCACTTT
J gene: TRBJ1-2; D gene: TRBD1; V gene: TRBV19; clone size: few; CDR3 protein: CASSLRQGSSYGYTF; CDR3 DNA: TGTGCCAGTAGTCTCCGACAGGGCTCTAGCTATGGCTACACCTTC
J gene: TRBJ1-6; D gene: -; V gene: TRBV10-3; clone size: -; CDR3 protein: CAISEPPGTTDNSPLHF; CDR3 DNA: TGTGCCATCAGTGAGCCCCCCGGGACAACCGATAATTCACCCCTCCACTTT
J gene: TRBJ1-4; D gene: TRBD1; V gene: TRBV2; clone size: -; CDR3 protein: CASRRGGGEGVTNEKLFF; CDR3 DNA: TGTGCCAGCAGGAGAGGAGGGGGCGAGGGAGTAACTAATGAAAAACTGTTTTTT
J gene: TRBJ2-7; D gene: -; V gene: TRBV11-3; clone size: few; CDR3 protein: CASSSGTKYEQYF; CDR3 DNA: TGTGCCAGCAGCTCCGGGACAAAATACGAGCAGTACTTC
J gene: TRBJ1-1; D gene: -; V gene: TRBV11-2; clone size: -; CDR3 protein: CASSFSGGSNTEAFF; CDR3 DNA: TGTGCCAGCAGCTTCTCAGGAGGATCGAACACTGAAGCTTTCTTT
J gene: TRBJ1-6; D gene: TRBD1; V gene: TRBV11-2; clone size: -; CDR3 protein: CASSLGPGGLPPLHF; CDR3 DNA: TGTGCCAGCAGCTTAGGCCCAGGGGGCCTGCCACCCCTCCACTTT
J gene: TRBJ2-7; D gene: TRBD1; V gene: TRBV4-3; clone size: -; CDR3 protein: CASSPGTGGQYEQYF; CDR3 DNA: TGCGCCAGCAGCCCCGGGACAGGGGGCCAGTACGAGCAGTACTTC
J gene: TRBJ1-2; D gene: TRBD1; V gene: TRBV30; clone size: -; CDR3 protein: CAWSNPTGNGYTF; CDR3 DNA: TGTGCCTGGAGTAACCCGACAGGGAACGGCTACACCTTC
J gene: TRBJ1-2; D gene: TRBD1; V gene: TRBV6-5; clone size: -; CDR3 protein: CASRQQGAHGYTF; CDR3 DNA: TGTGCCAGCAGACAACAGGGGGCCCATGGCTACACCTTC
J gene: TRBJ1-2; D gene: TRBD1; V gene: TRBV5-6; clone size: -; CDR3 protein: CASSLEEGGEGYGYTF; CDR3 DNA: TGTGCCAGCAGCTTGGAGGAAGGGGGCGAGGGCTATGGCTACACCTTC
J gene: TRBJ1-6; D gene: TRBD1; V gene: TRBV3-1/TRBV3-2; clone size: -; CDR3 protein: CASSEAGTGYSPLHF; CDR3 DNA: TGTGCCAGCAGCGAAGCCGGGACAGGGTACTCACCCCTCCACTTT
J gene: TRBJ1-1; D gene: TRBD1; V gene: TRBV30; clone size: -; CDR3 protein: CAWSGDSMNTEAFF; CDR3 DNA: TGTGCCTGGAGTGGGGACAGCATGAACACTGAAGCTTTCTTT
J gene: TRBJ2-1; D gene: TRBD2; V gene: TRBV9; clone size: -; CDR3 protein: CASSVESGGAYNEQFF; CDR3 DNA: TGTGCCAGCAGCGTAGAAAGCGGGGGGGCTTACAATGAGCAGTTCTTC
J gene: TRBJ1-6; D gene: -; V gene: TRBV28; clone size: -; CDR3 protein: CASSLAPSESAPLHF; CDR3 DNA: TGTGCCAGCAGTTTAGCACCCAGTGAAAGTGCACCCCTCCACTTT
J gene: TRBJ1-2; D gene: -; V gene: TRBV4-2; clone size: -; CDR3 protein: CASSLEVNYGYTF; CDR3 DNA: TGTGCCAGCAGCCTGGAGGTTAACTATGGCTACACCTTC
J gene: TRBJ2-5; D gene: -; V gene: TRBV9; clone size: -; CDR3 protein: CASSVDASLPETQYF; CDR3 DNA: TGTGCCAGCAGCGTAGACGCTAGTCTTCCTGAGACCCAGTACTTC
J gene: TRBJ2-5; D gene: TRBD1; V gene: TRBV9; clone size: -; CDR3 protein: CASSVVGQGDQYF; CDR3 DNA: TGTGCCAGCAGCGTAGTTGGACAGGGAGACCAGTACTTC
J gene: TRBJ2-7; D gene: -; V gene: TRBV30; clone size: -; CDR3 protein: CAWSVPGGYEQYF; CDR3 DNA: TGTGCCTGGAGTGTACCAGGGGGGTACGAGCAGTACTTC
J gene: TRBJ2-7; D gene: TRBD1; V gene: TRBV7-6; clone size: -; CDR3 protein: CASSPQDRDYEQYF; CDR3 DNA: TGTGCCAGCAGCCCACAGGACAGGGACTACGAGCAGTACTTC
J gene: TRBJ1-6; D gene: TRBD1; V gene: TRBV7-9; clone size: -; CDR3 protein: CASSRGQTAFHIGSYNSPLHF; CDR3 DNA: TGTGCCAGCAGCAGGGGACAGACCGCGTTCCACATTGGGTCCTATAATTCACCCCTCCACTTT